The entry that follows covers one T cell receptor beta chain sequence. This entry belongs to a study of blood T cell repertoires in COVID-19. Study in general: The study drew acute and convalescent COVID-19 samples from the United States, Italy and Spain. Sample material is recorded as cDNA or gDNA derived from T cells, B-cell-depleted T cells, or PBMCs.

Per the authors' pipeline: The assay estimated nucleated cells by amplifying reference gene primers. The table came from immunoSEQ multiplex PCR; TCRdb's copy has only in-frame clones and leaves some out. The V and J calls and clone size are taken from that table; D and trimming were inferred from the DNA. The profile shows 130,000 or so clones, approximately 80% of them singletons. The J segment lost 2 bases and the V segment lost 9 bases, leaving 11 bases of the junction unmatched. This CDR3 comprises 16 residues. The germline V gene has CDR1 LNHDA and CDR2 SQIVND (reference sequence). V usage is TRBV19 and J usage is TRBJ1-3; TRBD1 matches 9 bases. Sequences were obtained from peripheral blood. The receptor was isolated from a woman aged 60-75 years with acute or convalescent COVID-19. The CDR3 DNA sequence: TGTGCCAGCAGCGAGTCCGGACAGGGGCCTGGAAACACCATATATTTT. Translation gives CASSESGQGPGNTIYF.